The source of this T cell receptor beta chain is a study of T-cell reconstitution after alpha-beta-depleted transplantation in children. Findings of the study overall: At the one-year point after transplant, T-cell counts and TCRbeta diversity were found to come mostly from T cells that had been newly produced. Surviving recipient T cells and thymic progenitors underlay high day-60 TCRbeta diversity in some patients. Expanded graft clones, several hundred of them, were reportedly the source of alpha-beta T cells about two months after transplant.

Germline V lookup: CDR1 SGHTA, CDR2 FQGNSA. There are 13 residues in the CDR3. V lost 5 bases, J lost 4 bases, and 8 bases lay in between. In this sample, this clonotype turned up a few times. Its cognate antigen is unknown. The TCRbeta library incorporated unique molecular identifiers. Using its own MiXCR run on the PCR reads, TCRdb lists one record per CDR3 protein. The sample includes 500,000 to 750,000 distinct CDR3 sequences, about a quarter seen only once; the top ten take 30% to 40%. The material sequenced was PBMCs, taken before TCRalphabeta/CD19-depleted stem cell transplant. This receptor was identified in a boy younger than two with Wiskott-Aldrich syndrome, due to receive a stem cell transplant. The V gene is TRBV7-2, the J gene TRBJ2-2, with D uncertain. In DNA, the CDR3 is TGTGCCAGCAGCCAACCTCTCACCGGGGAGCTGTTTTTT. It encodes CASSQPLTGELFF.